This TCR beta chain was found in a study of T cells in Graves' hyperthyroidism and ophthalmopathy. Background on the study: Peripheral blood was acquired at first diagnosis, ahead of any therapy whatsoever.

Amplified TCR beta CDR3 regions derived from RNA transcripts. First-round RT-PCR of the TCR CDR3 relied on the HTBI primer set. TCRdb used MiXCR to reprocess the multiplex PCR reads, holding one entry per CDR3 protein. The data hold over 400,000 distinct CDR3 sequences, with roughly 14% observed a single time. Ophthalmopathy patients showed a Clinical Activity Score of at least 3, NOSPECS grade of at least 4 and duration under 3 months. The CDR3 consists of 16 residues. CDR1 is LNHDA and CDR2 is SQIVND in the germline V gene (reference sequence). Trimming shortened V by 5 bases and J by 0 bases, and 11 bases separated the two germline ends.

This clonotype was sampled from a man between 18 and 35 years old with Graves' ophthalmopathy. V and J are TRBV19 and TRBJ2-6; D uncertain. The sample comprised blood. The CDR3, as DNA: TGTGCCAGTAGTGATGGATACAACTCTGGGGCCAACGTCCTGACTTTC. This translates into CASSDGYNSGANVLTF.